This is a list of T cell receptor beta chains from one sample in a study of siplizumab effects on memory and regulatory T cells. This table comes from immunoSEQ multiplex PCR, and its TCRdb copy is limited to in-frame clones, with some not included. This sample has some 110,000 clones, with roughly 91% found just once. Sequencing was performed on CD4+ T cells sorted from blood. The receptor source for this set is a human donor in good health. Both conserved end residues are part of each CDR3. Each record gives: CDR3 DNA, CDR3 protein, D gene, J gene, V gene, clone size. D genes are given only for firm matches. Clone size is stated in some rows and not others, as once, few, many or a class when expanded.

TGTGCCAGTACTAGCGGGCATTACAATGAGCAGTTCTTC | CASTSGHYNEQFF | TRBD2 | TRBJ2-1 | TRBV5-4 | -
TGCGCCAGCAGCTTGGGGGGACAGCTCGAGACTGAAGCTTTCTTT | CASSLGGQLETEAFF | TRBD1 | TRBJ1-1 | TRBV5-1 | -
TGTGCCAGCAGCTTAGGAGCTAGCGGTTCGTACAATGAGCAGTTCTTC | CASSLGASGSYNEQFF | TRBD2 | TRBJ2-1 | TRBV7-2 | -
TGCGCCAGCAGCCCAAGCGAGGCTTACTCTGGAAACACCATATATTTT | CASSPSEAYSGNTIYF | - | TRBJ1-3 | TRBV4-1 | -
TGTGCCAGCAGTGACCGTCCTAATGAAAAACTGTTTTTT | CASSDRPNEKLFF | - | TRBJ1-4 | TRBV6-4 | -
TGCGCCAGCAGCTTGGTGGCCGGGACAGGGGCTGGCTACACCTTC | CASSLVAGTGAGYTF | TRBD1 | TRBJ1-2 | TRBV5-1 | few
TGTGCCAGCAGCGGCAGCGCCCAAGAGACCCAGTACTTC | CASSGSAQETQYF | - | TRBJ2-5 | TRBV11-2 | once
TGTGCCAGCAGCCAAGATCCAGCGGGAGCGTCAGATACGCAGTATTTT | CASSQDPAGASDTQYF | TRBD2 | TRBJ2-3 | TRBV4-2 | -
TGTGCCAGCAGCTCAACTAGCGGGAGGGTTGGTGAGCAGTTCTTC | CASSSTSGRVGEQFF | TRBD2 | TRBJ2-1 | TRBV6-5 | once
TGTGCCAGCAAGACAGGCGCGAACACTGAAGCTTTCTTT | CASKTGANTEAFF | - | TRBJ1-1 | TRBV6-5 | -
TGTGCCAGCAGTGGGGACAGGGGTGAAAAACTGTTTTTT | CASSGDRGEKLFF | TRBD1 | TRBJ1-4 | TRBV2 | -
TGTGCCAGCAGCTTAGGGCCAGGGGATCAGCCCCAGCATTTT | CASSLGPGDQPQHF | - | TRBJ1-5 | TRBV7-6 | -
TGTGCCAGCAGTATCCGCGGGTACGGCTACACCTTC | CASSIRGYGYTF | - | TRBJ1-2 | TRBV6-5 | -
TGTGCCAGCAGCTTAGATGTCACTAGCGGGTCCTCCTACGAGCAGTACTTC | CASSLDVTSGSSYEQYF | TRBD2 | TRBJ2-7 | TRBV11-3 | once
TGTGCCTGGAACCAAGGACTAGCCGGAGATACGCAGTATTTT | CAWNQGLAGDTQYF | TRBD2 | TRBJ2-3 | TRBV30 | once
TGTGCCAGCAGCCCGGCCGGGACTACCTTTCGTGAGCAGTTCTTC | CASSPAGTTFREQFF | TRBD2 | TRBJ2-1 | TRBV6-5 | -
TGTGCCAGCTCACCGGTGGGGGTGCGTGGAAACACCATATATTTT | CASSPVGVRGNTIYF | - | TRBJ1-3 | TRBV18 | -
TGTGCTAGTGGTGCCTGGGCGGCTGAAGCTTTCTTT | CASGAWAAEAFF | - | TRBJ1-1 | TRBV12-5 | -
TGCGCCAGCAGCTTGGCAGTGACAGGGACCCCCAATGAGCAGTTCTTC | CASSLAVTGTPNEQFF | TRBD1 | TRBJ2-1 | TRBV5-1 | -
TGTGCCAGCAGTGAAAATGGGGCGCGAAATAATTCACCCCTCCACTTT | CASSENGARNNSPLHF | - | TRBJ1-6 | TRBV2 | -
TGTGCCAGCAGTACCTTTGATCTGGGGGAGCAGTACTTC | CASSTFDLGEQYF | - | TRBJ2-7 | TRBV6-5 | -
TGTGCCAGCAGCCCACAGGGGGCGCGGCCTAATGAAAAACTGTTTTTT | CASSPQGARPNEKLFF | TRBD1 | TRBJ1-4 | TRBV11-2 | -
TGTGCCAGCAGCCGGGGGAGGAACACCGGGGAGCTGTTTTTT | CASSRGRNTGELFF | - | TRBJ2-2 | TRBV7-3 | -
TGTGCCAGCAGTTCCCTAACGGGGCGTCCAGATACGCAGTATTTT | CASSSLTGRPDTQYF | - | TRBJ2-3 | TRBV6-5 | -
TGTGCCAGCAGCTTAACATCGGGAGGGTACAATGAGCAGTTCTTC | CASSLTSGGYNEQFF | TRBD2 | TRBJ2-1 | TRBV7-3 | -
TGTGCCAGCCAACGGGGTCTAAATTCACCCCTCCACTTT | CASQRGLNSPLHF | - | TRBJ1-6 | TRBV9 | once
TGTGCCAGCAGTTTATTGGGACGGAATAGCAATCAGCCCCAGCATTTT | CASSLLGRNSNQPQHF | - | TRBJ1-5 | TRBV28 | -
TGTGCCTGGAGTACAGGGTTGACTGATACGCAGTATTTT | CAWSTGLTDTQYF | - | TRBJ2-3 | TRBV30 | -
TGTGCCAGCAGCACTGATCCAGGCTATGGCTACACCTTC | CASSTDPGYGYTF | - | TRBJ1-2 | TRBV5-4 | once
TGTGCCAGCAGTCCACTAGCGGGAGTGCCCAATGAGCAGTTCTTC | CASSPLAGVPNEQFF | TRBD2 | TRBJ2-1 | TRBV2 | -
TGTGCCAGCAGCACACTAGCGGGGGGTGATACGCAGTATTTT | CASSTLAGGDTQYF | TRBD2 | TRBJ2-3 | TRBV7-2 | -
TGCAGCGTTGAGAGCGGGGGCTCCTACGAGCAGTACTTC | CSVESGGSYEQYF | TRBD2 | TRBJ2-7 | TRBV29-1 | -
TGTGCCATCAGTGAAGGGGGGGCTAATAATGAAAAACTGTTTTTT | CAISEGGANNEKLFF | - | TRBJ1-4 | TRBV10-3 | -
TGTGCCTGGAGTGCCGGGACAGCGAGCAATCAGCCCCAGCATTTT | CAWSAGTASNQPQHF | TRBD1 | TRBJ1-5 | TRBV30 | once
TGTGCCATCAGCCCCGCCGGGACTAACTATGGCTACACCTTC | CAISPAGTNYGYTF | - | TRBJ1-2 | TRBV10-3 | few
TGTGCCAGCAGCATCGGCTATGGCTACACCTTC | CASSIGYGYTF | - | TRBJ1-2 | TRBV7-8 | -
TGTGCCAGCAGGGAGATAAGCTCCTACAATGAGCAGTTCTTC | CASREISSYNEQFF | - | TRBJ2-1 | TRBV7-9 | -
TGCGCCAGCAGCCGAGACGGGGATACGCAGTATTTT | CASSRDGDTQYF | - | TRBJ2-3 | TRBV5-1 | -
TGCGCCAGCAGCCACATCCCGGAGTATAGCGTCTATGGCTACACCTTC | CASSHIPEYSVYGYTF | - | TRBJ1-2 | TRBV4-1 | -
TGTGCTAGCAGCCCGTTGAGGTATGGCTACACCTTC | CASSPLRYGYTF | - | TRBJ1-2 | TRBV7-7 | once
TGTGCCAGCTCACCAAAACACCCCATGAACACTGAAGCTTTCTTT | CASSPKHPMNTEAFF | - | TRBJ1-1 | TRBV18 | -